The clone carrying this TCR beta chain was detected many times. The sample is drawn from a study of T cell repertoires in cytomegalovirus infection. TCRdb recomputed calls from the reads with MiXCR, one row per CDR3 protein. The sample holds around 210,000 distinct CDR3 sequences, under 8.5% seen once. This CDR3 contains 15 residues. Trimming took 7 bases from V and 4 from J; bases not matched to a gene: 7. Material for sequencing was PBMCs. This receptor was obtained from a human donor in good health (CMV status not recorded). Some clones in this sample may be carry-over from other donors' samples. The chain uses TRBV12-3 or TRBV12-4 and TRBJ2-6; 7 bases are a match to TRBD1. The CDR3 loop reads CASKPTGNGANVLTF. Written as DNA, the CDR3 is TGTGCCAGCAAACCGACAGGGAACGGGGCCAACGTCCTGACTTTC.